This TCR beta chain was sequenced for a study of OX40 agonist ivuxolimab in advanced cancers. In the study overall: At 0.01 to 10 mg/kg, ivuxolimab was administered intravenously to patients every 2 weeks.

Looked up from germline, CDR1 is MNHEY and CDR2 is SVGAGI. V lost 2 bases to trimming and J lost 3 bases, with 8 bases between them. The CDR3 sequence is 13 residues long. A remark on this clone: Other DNA sequences in this sample translate to the same CDR3.

Measured with immunoSEQ multiplex PCR; TCRdb has only the in-frame clones, and not every one. The sample has 65,000 to 85,000 clones, more than 70% seen once. Sequencing was performed on CD4+ or CD8+ T cells sorted from blood, taken in a trial of the OX40 agonist ivuxolimab. The TCR comes from an adult with an advanced solid tumor such as melanoma, head and neck, liver or kidney cancer. The genes are TRBV6-5 and TRBJ2-7; D could derive from TRBD1 or TRBD2 (5 bases each). CDR3 protein: CASSYERGYEQYF. CDR3 bases: TGTGCCAGCAGTTACGAGAGGGGCTACGAGCAGTACTTC.